This T cell receptor beta chain derives from a study of blood T cell repertoires in COVID-19. About the research overall: The origin of the acute and convalescent COVID-19 samples was the United States, Italy and Spain. PBMCs, B-cell-depleted T cells, or T cells were the source of the cDNA or gDNA that made up the material.

As processed by the authors: Counts of nucleated cells, estimated from reference gene primer amplification, were obtained. Libraries were prepared by immunoSEQ multiplex PCR; TCRdb keeps only in-frame clonotypes and omits some of them. V, J and clone size were drawn from that table, and D and trimming were deduced from the DNA. The sample carries 40,000 to 50,000 clones, roughly nine tenths recorded once. The CDR3 extends over 15 amino acids. After removal of 3 bases from V and 2 bases from J, the junction contained 3 bases not matched to a gene. Germline CDR1 reads SEHNR; CDR2 reads FQNEAQ (reference sequence).

The sequence was obtained from a man aged 65-85 years with active COVID-19. Sequencing was performed on peripheral blood. J is TRBJ2-1 and V is TRBV7-9, with 8 positions matching TRBD1. The DNA for the CDR3 is TGTGCCAGCAGCTTTGGGACAGGTACCTACAATGAGCAGTTCTTC. It translates to CASSFGTGTYNEQFF.